The entry below gives a single T cell receptor (beta chain) sequence along with its context. This record belongs to a study of blood T cell repertoires in COVID-19. Method: immunoSEQ multiplex PCR; TCRdb's copy keeps in-frame clones and lacks some. The sample yields about 50,000 clones, around 80% seen once. This TCR was recovered from a man aged 55 to 70 with acute or convalescent COVID-19. Input material: peripheral blood.

This chain's CDR3 is CATSGDSRTATNEKLFF. DNA of the CDR3: TGTGCCACCAGCGGGGACAGTAGAACCGCAACTAATGAAAAACTGTTTTTT. The chain joins TRBV15 to TRBJ1-4; TRBD1 matches 7 bases. V was pared by 5 bases and J by 0 bases, with 9 bases of the junction left unmatched. Per the germline V gene, CDR1 is LNHNV and CDR2 is YYDKDF (reference sequence). This CDR3 spans 17 amino acids.